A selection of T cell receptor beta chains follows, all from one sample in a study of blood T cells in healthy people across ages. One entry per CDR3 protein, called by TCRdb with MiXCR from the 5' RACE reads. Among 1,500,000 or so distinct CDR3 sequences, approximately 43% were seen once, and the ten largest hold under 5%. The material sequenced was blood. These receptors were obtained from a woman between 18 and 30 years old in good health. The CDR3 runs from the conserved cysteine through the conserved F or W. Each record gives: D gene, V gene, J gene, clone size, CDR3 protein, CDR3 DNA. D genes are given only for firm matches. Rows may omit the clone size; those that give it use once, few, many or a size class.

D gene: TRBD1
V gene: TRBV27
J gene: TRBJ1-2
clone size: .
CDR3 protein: CASSPTGAHSSYGYTF
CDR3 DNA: TGTGCCAGCAGCCCAACAGGGGCCCACTCATCATATGGCTACACCTTC

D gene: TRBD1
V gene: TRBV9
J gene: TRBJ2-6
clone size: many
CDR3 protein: CASSHWTGDGANVLTF
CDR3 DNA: TGTGCCAGCAGCCACTGGACAGGGGACGGGGCCAACGTCCTGACTTTC

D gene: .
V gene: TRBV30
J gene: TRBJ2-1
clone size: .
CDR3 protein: CAWNRGINEQFF
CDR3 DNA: TGTGCCTGGAATCGGGGGATCAATGAGCAGTTCTTC

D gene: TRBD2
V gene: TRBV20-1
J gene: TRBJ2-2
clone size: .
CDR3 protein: CSAREPLAGRNTGELFF
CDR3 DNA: TGCAGTGCTAGGGAACCACTAGCGGGGCGGAACACCGGGGAGCTGTTTTTT

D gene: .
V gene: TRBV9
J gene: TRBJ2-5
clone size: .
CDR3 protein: CASSLIEGVYETQYF
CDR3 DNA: TGTGCCAGCAGCCTCATAGAGGGGGTCTACGAGACCCAGTACTTC

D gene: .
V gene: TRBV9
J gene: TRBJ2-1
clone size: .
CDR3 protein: CASSVGRSANPYNEQFF
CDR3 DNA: TGTGCCAGCAGCGTAGGTCGTTCGGCCAATCCCTACAATGAGCAGTTCTTC

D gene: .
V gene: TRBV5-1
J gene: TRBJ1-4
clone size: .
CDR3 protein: CASSFRPAIRNNEKLFF
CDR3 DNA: TGCGCCAGCAGCTTCCGACCTGCCATCAGGAACAATGAAAAACTGTTTTTT

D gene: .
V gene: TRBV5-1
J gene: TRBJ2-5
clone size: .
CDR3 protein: CASSVGWQETQYF
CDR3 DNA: TGCGCCAGCAGCGTCGGCTGGCAAGAGACCCAGTACTTC

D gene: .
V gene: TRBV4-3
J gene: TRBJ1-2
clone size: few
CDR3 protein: CASSQEGHSNYGYTF
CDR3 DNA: TGCGCCAGCAGCCAAGAAGGACACTCTAACTATGGCTACACCTTC

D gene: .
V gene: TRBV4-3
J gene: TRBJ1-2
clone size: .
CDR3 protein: CASSQRLQGGAYTF
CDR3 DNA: TGCGCCAGCAGCCAAAGACTTCAGGGTGGTGCCTACACCTTC

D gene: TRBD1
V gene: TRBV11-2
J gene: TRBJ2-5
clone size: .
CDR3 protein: CASSIDRGSGETQYF
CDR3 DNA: TGTGCCAGCAGCATCGACAGGGGGTCGGGTGAGACCCAGTACTTC

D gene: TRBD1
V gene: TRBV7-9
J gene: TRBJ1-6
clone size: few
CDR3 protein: CASSFGQGNSPLHF
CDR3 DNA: TGTGCCAGCAGCTTCGGACAGGGGAATTCACCCCTCCACTTT

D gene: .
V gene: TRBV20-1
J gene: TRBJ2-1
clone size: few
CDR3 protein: CSATGPVRYNEQFF
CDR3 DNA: TGCAGTGCTACAGGCCCCGTTCGTTACAATGAGCAGTTCTTC

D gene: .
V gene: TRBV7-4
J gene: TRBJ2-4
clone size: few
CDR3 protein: CASSLCPLQLGVAKNIQYF
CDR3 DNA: TGTGCCAGCAGCTTATGCCCCCTCCAACTAGGGGTAGCCAAAAACATTCAGTACTTC

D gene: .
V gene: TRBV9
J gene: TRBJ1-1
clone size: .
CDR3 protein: CASSASGQMNTEAFF
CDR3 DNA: TGTGCCAGCAGCGCCTCAGGGCAGATGAACACTGAAGCTTTCTTT

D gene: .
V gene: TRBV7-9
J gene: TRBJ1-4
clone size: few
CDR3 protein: CASSKPREKLFF
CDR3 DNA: TGTGCCAGCAGCAAACCTCGGGAAAAACTGTTTTTT

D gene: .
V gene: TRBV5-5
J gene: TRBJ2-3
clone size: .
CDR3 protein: CASSLIGAADTQYF
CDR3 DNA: TGTGCCAGCAGCTTGATAGGGGCGGCAGATACGCAGTATTTT

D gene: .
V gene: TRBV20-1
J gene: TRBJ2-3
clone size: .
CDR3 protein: CSASRPDRVDTQYF
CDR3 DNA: TGCAGTGCTAGTAGGCCGGATAGGGTAGATACGCAGTATTTT

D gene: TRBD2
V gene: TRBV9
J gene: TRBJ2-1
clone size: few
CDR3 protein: CASSVEGLAYYNEQFF
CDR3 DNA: TGTGCCAGCAGCGTAGAAGGACTAGCGTACTACAATGAGCAGTTCTTC

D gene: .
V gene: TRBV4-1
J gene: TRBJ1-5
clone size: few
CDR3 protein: CASSQDRGYQPQHF
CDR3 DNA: TGCGCCAGCAGCCAAGATCGCGGGTATCAGCCCCAGCATTTT

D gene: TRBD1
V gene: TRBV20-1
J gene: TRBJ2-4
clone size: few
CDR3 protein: CSARGERGRRDIQYF
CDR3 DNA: TGCAGTGCTAGAGGGGAAAGGGGGCGTAGGGACATTCAGTACTTC

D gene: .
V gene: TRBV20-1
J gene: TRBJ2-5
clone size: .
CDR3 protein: CSVEHVATQYF
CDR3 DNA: TGCAGTGTCGAACACGTGGCGACCCAGTACTTC

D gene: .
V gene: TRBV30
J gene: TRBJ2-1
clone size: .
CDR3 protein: CAWSITGSNEQFF
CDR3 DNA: TGTGCCTGGAGTATTACAGGGTCCAATGAGCAGTTCTTC

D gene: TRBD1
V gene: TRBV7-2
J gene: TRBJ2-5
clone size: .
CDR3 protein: CASSLLDRGYQETQYF
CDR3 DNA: TGTGCCAGCAGCCTACTCGACAGGGGCTACCAAGAGACCCAGTACTTC

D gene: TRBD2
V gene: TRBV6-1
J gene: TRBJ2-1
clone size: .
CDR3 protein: CASSREGSSYNEQFF
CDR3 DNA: TGTGCCAGCAGTCGGGAGGGTAGCTCCTACAATGAGCAGTTCTTC

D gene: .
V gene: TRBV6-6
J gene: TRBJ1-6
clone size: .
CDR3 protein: CAGKLDNSPLHF
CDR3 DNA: TGTGCCGGCAAACTCGATAATTCACCCCTCCACTTT

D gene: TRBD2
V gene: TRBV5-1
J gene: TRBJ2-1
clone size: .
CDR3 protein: CASSLAGGSCGQFF
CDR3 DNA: TGCGCCAGCAGCTTGGCCGGGGGGTCCTGCGGGCAGTTCTTC

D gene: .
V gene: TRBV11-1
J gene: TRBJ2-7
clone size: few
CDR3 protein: CASSHFGPRPGIRTRNYEQYF
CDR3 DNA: TGTGCCAGCAGCCATTTTGGACCCCGTCCTGGGATAAGGACGAGGAACTACGAGCAGTACTTC

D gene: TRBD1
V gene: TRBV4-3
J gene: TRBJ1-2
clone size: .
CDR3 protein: CASSQGAGGGYTF
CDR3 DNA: TGCGCCAGCAGCCAGGGAGCAGGGGGTGGCTACACCTTC

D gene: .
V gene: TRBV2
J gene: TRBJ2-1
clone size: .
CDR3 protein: CASAGNNEQFF
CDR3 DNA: TGTGCCAGCGCTGGTAACAATGAGCAGTTCTTC

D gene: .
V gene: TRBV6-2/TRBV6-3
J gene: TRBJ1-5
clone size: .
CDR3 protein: CASSSPTDSNQPQHF
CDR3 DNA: TGTGCCAGCAGTTCCCCGACAGATAGCAATCAGCCCCAGCATTTT

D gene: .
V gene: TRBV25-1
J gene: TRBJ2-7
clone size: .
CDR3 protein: CASSASLSYEQYF
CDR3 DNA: TGTGCCAGCAGTGCCAGCCTCTCCTACGAGCAGTACTTC

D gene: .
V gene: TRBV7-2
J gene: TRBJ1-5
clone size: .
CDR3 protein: CASSYTNYSNQPQHF
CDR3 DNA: TGTGCCAGCAGCTACACAAACTATAGCAATCAGCCCCAGCATTTT

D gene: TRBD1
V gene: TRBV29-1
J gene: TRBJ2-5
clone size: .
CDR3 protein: CSVVETGGSRETQYF
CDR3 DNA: TGCAGCGTTGTTGAGACAGGGGGCTCACGGGAGACCCAGTACTTC

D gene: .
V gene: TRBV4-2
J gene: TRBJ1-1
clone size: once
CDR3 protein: CASSQDLVTGLMNTEAFF
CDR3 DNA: TGTGCCAGCAGCCAAGATCTAGTCACAGGGCTTATGAACACTGAAGCTTTCTTT

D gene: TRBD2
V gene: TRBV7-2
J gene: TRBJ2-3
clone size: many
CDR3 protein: CASQLAGTDTQYF
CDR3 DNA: TGTGCCAGCCAATTAGCGGGAACAGATACGCAGTATTTT

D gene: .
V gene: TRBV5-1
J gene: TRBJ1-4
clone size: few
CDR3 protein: CASSPYRDTADEKLFF
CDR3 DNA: TGCGCCAGCAGCCCCTACCGGGACACGGCAGATGAAAAACTGTTTTTT